This T cell receptor beta chain was sequenced during a study of blood T cells in healthy people across ages. Study results and caveats: Diversity of TCR beta per million T cells declined in a roughly linear way with age. Long-lived and aged donors differed, with more naive CD4+ cells and higher diversity in the long-lived. Diversity of TCR beta correlated strongly with naive T cell percentage.

Extractions gave at least 6 micrograms of total RNA per sample. Germline V gene lookup returns CDR1 SGDLS and CDR2 YYNGEE. The ends were cut back, 3 bases at V and 6 bases at J, with 12 bases in the middle. The CDR3 runs to 14 residues. On this clonotype: The antigen is unknown.

A second PCR of 7 to 11 cycles used a sample-barcoded 5' primer and a J-beta primer mix. From the 5' RACE reads, TCRdb called clonotypes with MiXCR, one entry per CDR3 protein. The sample consists of approximately 820,000 distinct CDR3 sequences, about 42% of them appearing once. The gene calls are TRBV9 and TRBJ1-4; perhaps TRBD1 as D (5 bases). Sequencing was performed on blood. This clonotype originated in a man between 60 and 75 years old in good health. The CDR3, as DNA: TGTGCCAGCAGCGCGCAGGGAGGGGATGAAAAACTGTTTTTT. Its translation is CASSAQGGDEKLFF.